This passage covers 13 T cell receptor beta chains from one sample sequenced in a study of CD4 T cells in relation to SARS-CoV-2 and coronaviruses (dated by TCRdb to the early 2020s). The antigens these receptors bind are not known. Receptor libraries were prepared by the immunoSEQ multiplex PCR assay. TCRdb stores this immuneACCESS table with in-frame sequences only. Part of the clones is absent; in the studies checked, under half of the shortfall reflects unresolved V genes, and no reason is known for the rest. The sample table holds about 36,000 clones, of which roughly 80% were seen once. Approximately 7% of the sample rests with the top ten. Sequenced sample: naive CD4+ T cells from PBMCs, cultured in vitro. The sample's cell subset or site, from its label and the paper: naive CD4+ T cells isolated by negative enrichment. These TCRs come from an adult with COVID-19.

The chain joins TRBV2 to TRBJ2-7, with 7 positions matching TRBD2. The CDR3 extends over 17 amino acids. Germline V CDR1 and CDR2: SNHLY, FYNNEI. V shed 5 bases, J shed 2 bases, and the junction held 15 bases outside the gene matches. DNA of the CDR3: TGTGCCAGCAGTCCACCCCTGCGGGACTATATAACCTACGAGCAGTACTTC. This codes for CASSPPLRDYITYEQYF.

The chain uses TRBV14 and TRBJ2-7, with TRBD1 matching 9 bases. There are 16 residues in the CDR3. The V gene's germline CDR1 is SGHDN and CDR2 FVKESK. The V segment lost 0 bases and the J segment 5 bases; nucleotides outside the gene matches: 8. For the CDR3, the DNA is TGTGCCAGCAGCCAAGATGGCACAGGGGGCGAGGACGAGCAGTACTTC. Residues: CASSQDGTGGEDEQYF.

CDR3 bases: TGTGCCAGCAGTAGGACAGGGGAGAACACCGGGGAGCTGTTTTTT. Protein product: CASSRTGENTGELFF. The chain is built from TRBV6-2 or TRBV6-3 and TRBJ2-2, with 9 nucleotides matching TRBD1. Per the germline V gene, CDR1 is MNHEY and CDR2 is SVGEGT. After removal of 5 bases from V and 1 base from J, the junction contained 2 bases not matched to a gene. The CDR3 loop spans 15 amino acids.

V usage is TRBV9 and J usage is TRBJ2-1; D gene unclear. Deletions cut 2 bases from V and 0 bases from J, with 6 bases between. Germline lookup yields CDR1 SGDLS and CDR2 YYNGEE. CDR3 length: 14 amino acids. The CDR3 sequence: CASSVALSYNEQFF. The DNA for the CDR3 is TGTGCCAGCAGCGTGGCTCTCTCCTACAATGAGCAGTTCTTC.

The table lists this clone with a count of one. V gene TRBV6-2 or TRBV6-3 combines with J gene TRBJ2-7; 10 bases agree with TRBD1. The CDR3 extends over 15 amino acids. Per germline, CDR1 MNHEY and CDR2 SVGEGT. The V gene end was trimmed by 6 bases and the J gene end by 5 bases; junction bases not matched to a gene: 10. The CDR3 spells CASSLAPGQGNEQYF. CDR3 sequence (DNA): TGTGCCAGCAGCCTGGCTCCGGGACAGGGGAACGAGCAGTACTTC.

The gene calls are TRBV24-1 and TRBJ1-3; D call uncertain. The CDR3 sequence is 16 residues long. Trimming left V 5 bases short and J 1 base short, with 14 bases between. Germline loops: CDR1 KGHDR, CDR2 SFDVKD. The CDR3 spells CATSVTRVQSGNTIYF. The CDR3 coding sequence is TGTGCCACCAGTGTCACGAGGGTACAATCTGGAAACACCATATATTTT.

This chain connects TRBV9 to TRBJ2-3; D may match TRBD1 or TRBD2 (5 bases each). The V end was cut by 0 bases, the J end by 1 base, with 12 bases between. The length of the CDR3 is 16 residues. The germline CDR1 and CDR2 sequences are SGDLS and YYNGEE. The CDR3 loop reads CASSVGARGGTDTQYF. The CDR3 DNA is TGTGCCAGCAGCGTAGGGGCGCGAGGGGGCACAGATACGCAGTATTTT.

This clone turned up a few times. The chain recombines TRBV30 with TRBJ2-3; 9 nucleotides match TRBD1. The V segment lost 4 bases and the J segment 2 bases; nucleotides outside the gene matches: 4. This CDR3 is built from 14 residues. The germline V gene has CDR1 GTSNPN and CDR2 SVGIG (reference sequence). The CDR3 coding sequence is TGTGCCTGGAAGACAGGGGGGACCACAGATACGCAGTATTTT. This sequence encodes CAWKTGGTTDTQYF.

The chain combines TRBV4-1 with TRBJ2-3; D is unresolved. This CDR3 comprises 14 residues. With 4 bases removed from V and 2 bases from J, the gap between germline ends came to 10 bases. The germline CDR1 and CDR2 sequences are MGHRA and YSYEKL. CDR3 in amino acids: CASSPILITDTQYF. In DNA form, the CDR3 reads TGCGCCAGCAGCCCGATACTAATCACAGATACGCAGTATTTT.

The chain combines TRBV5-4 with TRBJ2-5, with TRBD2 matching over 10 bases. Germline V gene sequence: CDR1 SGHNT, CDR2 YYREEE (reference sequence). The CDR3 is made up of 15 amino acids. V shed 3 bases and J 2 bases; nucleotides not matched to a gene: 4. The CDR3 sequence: CASSWTSGFQETQYF. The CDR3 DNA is TGTGCCAGCAGCTGGACTAGCGGTTTTCAAGAGACCCAGTACTTC. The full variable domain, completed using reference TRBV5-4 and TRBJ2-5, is ETGVTQSPTHLIKTRGQQVTLRCSSQSGHNTVSWYQQALGQGPQFIFQYYREEENGRGNFPPRFSGLQFPNYSSELNVNALELDDSALYLCASSWTSGFQETQYFGPGTRLLVL.

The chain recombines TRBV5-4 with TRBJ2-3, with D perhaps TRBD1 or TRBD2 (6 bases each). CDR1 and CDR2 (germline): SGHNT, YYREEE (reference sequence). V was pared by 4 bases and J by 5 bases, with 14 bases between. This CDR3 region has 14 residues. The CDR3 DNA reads TGTGCCAGCAGCCTGGAGGGGGTGGGAGATACGCAGTATTTT. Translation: CASSLEGVGDTQYF.

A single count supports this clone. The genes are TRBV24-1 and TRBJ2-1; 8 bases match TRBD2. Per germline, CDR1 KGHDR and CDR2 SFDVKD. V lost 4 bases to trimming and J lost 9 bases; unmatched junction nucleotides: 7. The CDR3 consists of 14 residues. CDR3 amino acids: CATSDPRTSSEQFF. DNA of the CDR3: TGTGCCACCAGTGACCCGAGGACTAGCAGTGAGCAGTTCTTC.

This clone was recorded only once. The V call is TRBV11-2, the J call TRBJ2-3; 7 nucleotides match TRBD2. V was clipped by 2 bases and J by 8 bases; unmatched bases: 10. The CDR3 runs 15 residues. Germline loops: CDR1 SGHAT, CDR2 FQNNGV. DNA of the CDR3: TGTGCCAGCAGCTTATTCCGGGGCGGGGGTGGTACGCAGTATTTT. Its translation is CASSLFRGGGGTQYF.